These 21 T cell receptor beta chains originate from one sample sequenced in a study of Graves' ophthalmopathy and Graves' hyperthyroidism. TCR beta CDR3 regions were amplified from RNA transcripts. Scientists carried out first-round RT-PCR using HTBI primers and then a second-round multiplex PCR. TCRdb processed the multiplex PCR reads anew with MiXCR; each CDR3 protein has one entry. The sample has fewer than 400,000 distinct CDR3 sequences, around 18% seen once. The sequenced material came from peripheral blood. Source of these receptors: a woman between 18 and 29 years old with Graves' ophthalmopathy.

This clonotype showed up many times. The rearrangement joins TRBV15 to TRBJ2-7, with a possible D match to TRBD1 (7 bases). The CDR3 runs to 14 residues. CDR1 is LNHNV, CDR2 YYDKDF, per germline (reference sequence). The V and J ends lost 3 bases and 3 bases respectively, with 12 bases between them. CDR3 in DNA: TGTGCCACCAGCAGGCGGGACAGCCTCTACGAGCAGTACTTC. Protein sequence: CATSRRDSLYEQYF.

The chain is built from TRBV11-2 and TRBJ2-5; TRBD1 aligns across 12 bases. Losses at the gene ends were 5 bases for V and 4 bases for J; bases not matched to a gene: 17. The CDR3 covers 19 residues. Germline CDR1 reads SGHAT; CDR2 reads FQNNGV. CDR3 coding DNA: TGTGCCAGCAGCCTAATTCGGGGGGACAGGGGGCTGAGAGGAGAGACCCAGTACTTC. It codes for CASSLIRGDRGLRGETQYF. Using reference TRBV11-2 and TRBJ2-5 for the parts outside the CDR3, the full variable domain is EAGVAQSPRYKIIEKRQSVAFWCNPISGHATLYWYQQILGQGPKLLIQFQNNGVVDDSQLPKDRFSAERLKGVDSTLKIQPAKLEDSAVYLCASSLIRGDRGLRGETQYFGPGTRLLVL.

The chain recombines TRBV2 with TRBJ1-2; no clear D. V lost 8 bases and J 11 bases, leaving 24 bases between the germline ends. Germline CDR1 reads SNHLY; CDR2 reads FYNNEI. This CDR3 comprises 14 residues. The DNA for the CDR3 is TGTGCCAGCGCCTACGGGCTTGGACCCCCTCATTACACCTTC. It specifies CASAYGLGPPHYTF.

This clonotype was found many times. The genes are TRBV6-1 and TRBJ1-1; D unclear. The germline CDR1 and CDR2 sequences are MNHNS and SASEGT. This CDR3 has 15 amino acids. V was clipped by 5 bases and J by 10 bases, with 23 bases between them. The CDR3, as DNA: TGTGCCAGCAGTCCGCGGACGGATTCCCATGATGGAGCTTTCTTT. It translates to CASSPRTDSHDGAFF.

The chain recombines TRBV7-2 with TRBJ1-1, with 10 bases that match TRBD1. J lost 10 bases, V lost 1 base, and 3 bases had no gene match. The CDR3 contains 13 residues. Germline values: CDR1 SGHTA, CDR2 FQGNSA. CDR3 sequence (DNA): TGTGCCAGCAGCTTAGAAAGGGACAGGGGAGCTTTCTTT. It is translated as CASSLERDRGAFF. Variable domain in full (rest from reference TRBV7-2 and TRBJ1-1): GAGVSQSPSNKVTEKGKDVELRCDPISGHTALYWYRQSLGQGLEFLIYFQGNSAPDKSGLPSDRFSAERTGGSVSTLTIQRTQQEDSAVYLCASSLERDRGAFFGQGTRLTVV.

There are many counts of this clonotype. This sequence joins TRBV12-3 or TRBV12-4 and TRBJ1-1, with 7 bases identical to TRBD1. Germline trimming cut 2 bases from V and 8 bases from J; bases unmatched to any gene: 8. The CDR3 is 14 amino acids. The CDR3 loop reads CASSLQQGSVEAFF. The CDR3 bases are TGTGCCAGCAGTTTACAACAGGGGTCGGTCGAAGCTTTCTTT.

This clonotype was seen ten or more times. The chain uses TRBV27 and TRBJ2-7; 8 bases align to TRBD2. Germline V gene lookup returns CDR1 MNHEY and CDR2 SMNVEV (reference sequence). The CDR3 has 15 residues. The ends lost 3 bases at V and 3 bases at J; junction bases unmatched: 7. CDR3 sequence reads: CASSFQSGGYYEQYF. CDR3 coding DNA: TGTGCCAGCAGTTTTCAATCGGGAGGGTACTACGAGCAGTACTTC.

This clonotype showed up many times. The V gene is TRBV11-2, the J gene TRBJ1-1; possibly TRBD1 for D (5 bases). The CDR3 loop spans 15 amino acids. Germline V gene lookup returns CDR1 SGHAT and CDR2 FQNNGV. V was cut by 0 bases and J by 1 base, with 9 bases left in between. The CDR3 reads CASSLEGLKNTEAFF. The CDR3 bases are TGTGCCAGCAGCTTAGAGGGACTTAAGAACACTGAAGCTTTCTTT.

In its sample, this clonotype was seen many times. This sequence joins TRBV6-2 or TRBV6-3 and TRBJ2-2; tentative D call: TRBD2 (6 bases). Deletions cut 7 bases from V and 7 bases from J, with 19 bases between. CDR3 length: 15 residues. Looked up from germline, CDR1 is MNHEY and CDR2 is SVGEGT. Here the CDR3 reads CASTSPGKGLGELFF. CDR3 coding DNA: TGTGCCAGCACCAGCCCGGGGAAGGGACTCGGGGAGCTGTTTTTT.

The chain joins TRBV5-1 to TRBJ1-1, with unresolved D. CDR3 length: 12 amino acids. Germline CDR1 is SGHRS and CDR2 is YFSETQ. V lost 4 bases to trimming and J lost 4 bases, with 8 bases between them. The CDR3 loop is CASSALGTEAFF. CDR3 nucleotide sequence: TGCGCCAGCAGCGCCTTGGGCACTGAAGCTTTCTTT.

The V gene is TRBV6-1, the J gene TRBJ2-7; TRBD1 matches at 7 bases. CDR1 and CDR2 from the germline V gene are MNHNS and SASEGT. J was trimmed by 4 bases and V by 6 bases; bases with no gene match: 9. The CDR3 has 14 amino acids. CDR3 amino acids: CASSVTGISYEQYF. CDR3 nucleotide sequence: TGTGCCAGCAGCGTGACAGGGATTAGTTACGAGCAGTACTTC.

This clonotype was observed at least ten times. The rearrangement links TRBV30 to TRBJ1-1, with 7 bases matching TRBD1. Germline V lookup: CDR1 GTSNPN, CDR2 SVGIG (reference sequence). Trimming took 0 bases from V and 7 from J; bases not matched to a gene: 2. CDR3 length: 12 amino acids. The CDR3 sequence: CAWSVRTGEAFF. CDR3 nucleotides: TGTGCCTGGAGTGTCCGGACAGGTGAAGCTTTCTTT.

A remark on this clonotype: The junction and the germline gene differ at one end; a read error may be behind it. The chain links TRBV6-1 to TRBJ1-2; D call uncertain. The CDR3 has 14 amino acids. Germline V gives CDR1 MNHNS, CDR2 SASEGT. This chain's CDR3 is CASRAGGSNYGYTF. In nucleotides, the CDR3 is TGTGCCAGCAGGGCCGGAGGGTCTAATTATGGCTACACCTTC.

This clonotype occurred many times. The chain uses TRBV6-1 and TRBJ2-7; no reliable D call. The V end lost 7 bases, the J end lost 0 bases, and 13 bases lay between the germline ends. The CDR3 contains 14 residues. Germline values: CDR1 MNHNS, CDR2 SASEGT. The DNA of the CDR3 is TGTGCCAGCAACCACCGGACCCTCTCCTACGAGCAGTACTTC. Residues: CASNHRTLSYEQYF.

This clonotype has at least ten counts. The chain carries TRBV12-3 or TRBV12-4 and TRBJ2-7, with 8 bases fitting TRBD1. This CDR3 has 14 residues. J was trimmed by 3 bases and V by 3 bases; bases with no gene match: 4. The CDR3 here is CASSLTGDNYEQYF. The CDR3 DNA is TGTGCCAGCAGTTTGACAGGGGACAACTACGAGCAGTACTTC.

This chain uses TRBV7-9 with TRBJ1-2; D ambiguous. CDR3 length equals 12 residues. The V end was cut by 3 bases, the J end by 5 bases, with 7 bases between. From germline, CDR1 is SEHNR and CDR2 FQNEAQ (reference sequence). The CDR3 protein is CASSFPRYGYTF. CDR3 DNA: TGTGCCAGCAGCTTTCCCAGATATGGCTACACCTTC. Full variable domain (outside the CDR3, taken from reference TRBV7-9 and TRBJ1-2): DTGVSQNPRHKITKRGQNVTFRCDPISEHNRLYWYRQTLGQGPEFLTYFQNEAQLEKSRLLSDRFSAERPKGSFSTLEIQRTEQGDSAMYLCASSFPRYGYTFGSGTRLTVV.

This clonotype was seen many times. The V call is TRBV30, the J call TRBJ2-5; D is unresolved. Trimming pared 4 bases from V and 2 bases from J, leaving 5 bases between. CDR1 and CDR2 (germline): GTSNPN, SVGIG (reference sequence). The CDR3 is made up of 11 amino acids. Written as DNA, the CDR3 is TGTGCCTGGACGGAGCAAGAGACCCAGTACTTC. Translated, it gives CAWTEQETQYF.

This clonotype was recorded many times. The J gene is TRBJ2-7, the V gene TRBV10-3; 9 nucleotides line up with TRBD1. Per the germline V gene, CDR1 is ENHRY and CDR2 is SYGVKD. The CDR3 contains 13 residues. Trimming at V came to 11 bases and at J to 2 bases, leaving 7 bases not matched to a gene. CDR3 nucleotides: TGTGCCTCCACCGGGGACAGGGCCTACGAGCAGTACTTC. Protein sequence: CASTGDRAYEQYF.

Many counts were recorded for this clonotype. The chain is built from TRBV5-1 and TRBJ2-7; 9 nucleotides match TRBD1. J lost 5 bases, V lost 5 bases, and 8 bases had no gene match. CDR1 is SGHRS, CDR2 YFSETQ, per germline. CDR3 size: 14 residues. Here the CDR3 DNA reads TGCGCCAGCAGTCGGGGGACAGGGATGGACGAGCAGTACTTC. Translated, it gives CASSRGTGMDEQYF.

This clonotype was picked up many times. The chain couples TRBV28 to TRBJ2-5, with 7 positions matching TRBD2. The junction had 26 bases not matched to a gene; V was cut back by 5 bases and J by 5 bases. This CDR3 contains 20 residues. Germline CDR1 MDHEN, CDR2 SYDVKM. The CDR3 here is CASSPLGGTGLAGVEETQYF. DNA of the CDR3: TGTGCCAGCAGTCCCTTAGGAGGGACGGGGCTCGCGGGAGTGGAGGAGACCCAGTACTTC.

This clonotype was detected a few times. A much larger clonotype is one base distant, so this may be a read error. The gene calls are TRBV19 and TRBJ1-1; 7 nucleotides match TRBD1. This CDR3 has 15 amino acids. Germline V gene lookup returns CDR1 LNHDA and CDR2 SQIVND (reference sequence). CDR3 sequence (DNA): TGTTCCAGTAGTGCCAGCCGACAGGGCGGACCTGAAGCTTTCTTT. As protein: CSSSASRQGGPEAFF.